The rows below give T cell receptor beta chains drawn from one sample of a study of T cells in localized non-small cell lung cancer. TCRdb keeps only in-frame clones here, not all; method: immunoSEQ multiplex PCR. The sample records about 21,000 clones, about 91% being singletons. Source: peripheral blood, taken before any cancer treatment. The receptors here all came from a man aged 35-69 years with stage I lung adenocarcinoma. The CDR3 runs from the conserved cysteine through the conserved F or W. A D gene is named only where the DNA matches it firmly. The size field is filled for only some rows; it gives once, few, many or a size class.

j_call clone_size v_call d_call cdr3_nt cdr3_aa
TRBJ1-2 . TRBV7-7 . TGTGCGGCAGGCGGGCTGGACTATGGCTACACCTTC CAAGGLDYGYTF
TRBJ2-2 . TRBV5-1 TRBD1 TGCGCCAGCAGCTTAGGGGATAAGGGGGCTTTCACCGGGGAGCTGTTTTTT CASSLGDKGAFTGELFF
TRBJ1-5 . TRBV7-9 . TGTGCCAGCAGCTTAGCGGGGGGGAGCAATCAGCCCCAGCATTTT CASSLAGGSNQPQHF
TRBJ1-2 . TRBV6-5 . TGTGCCAGCAGTTACGCGCCTAACTATGGCTACACCTTC CASSYAPNYGYTF
TRBJ1-2 few TRBV7-2 . TGTGCCAGCAGCCCCCGAGGTGGCTATGGCTACACCTTC CASSPRGGYGYTF
TRBJ2-4 . TRBV27 . TGTGCCAGCGGCGCTCAGGGGAGGAACATTCAGTACTTC CASGAQGRNIQYF
TRBJ1-2 . TRBV6-6 . TGTGCCAGCAGTTACCAGAGCCACACCTTC CASSYQSHTF
TRBJ2-1 . TRBV7-6 . TGTGCCAGCAGCTCCGGAGAATTCAATGAGCAGTTCTTC CASSSGEFNEQFF
TRBJ2-7 . TRBV23-1 . TGCGCCAGAACACACTCCCGGTACCAAAGGATCTACGAGCAGTACTTC CARTHSRYQRIYEQYF
TRBJ2-6 . TRBV19 . TGTGCCAGTAATTACGGTTTCGGTCCATCTGGGGCCAACGTCCTGACTTTC CASNYGFGPSGANVLTF
TRBJ1-1 once TRBV7-8 TRBD1 TGTGCCAGCAGCTTAAGACAGGGGACAAACACTGAAGCTTTCTTT CASSLRQGTNTEAFF
TRBJ2-3 once TRBV11-2 TRBD2 TGTGCCAGCAGCTTAAGAGGTTCGTCCGGGGGGGCTAGCACAGATACGCAGTATTTT CASSLRGSSGGASTDTQYF
TRBJ2-1 . TRBV15 TRBD2 TGTGCCACCAGCAGAGATAAGGGGAGTAGCGGGACCACCGGGTCCTACAATGAGCAGTTCTTC CATSRDKGSSGTTGSYNEQFF
TRBJ2-7 . TRBV7-6 . TGTGCCAGCAGCCCCGGCACCTACGAGCAGTACTTC CASSPGTYEQYF
TRBJ2-1 once TRBV11-2 . TGTGCCAGCAGCTTAGGTCGGACAGCAAATGAGCAGTTCTTC CASSLGRTANEQFF
TRBJ2-7 . TRBV27 TRBD2 TGTGCCAGCAGTTTGTCTAGCGGGGGATCAGGGCAGTACTTC CASSLSSGGSGQYF
TRBJ1-2 . TRBV19 . TGTGCCAGTAGTTACGAAAACGGGGGCTACACCTTC CASSYENGGYTF
TRBJ2-3 . TRBV4-1 TRBD2 TGCGCCAGCAGCCTAGCGGGAGGGACGGATACGCAGTATTTT CASSLAGGTDTQYF
TRBJ1-5 once TRBV28 . TGTGCCAGCAGGCGACATACAGGATCTAGCAATCAGCCCCAGCATTTT CASRRHTGSSNQPQHF
TRBJ2-2 . TRBV4-2 TRBD1 TGTGCCAGCAGCCAGGACCGACAGGGGAAAACCGGGGAGCTGTTTTTT CASSQDRQGKTGELFF
TRBJ1-2 few TRBV4-2 TRBD1 TGTGCCAGCAGCCAAGATCGTGGGACAGGGATTGGCTACACCTTC CASSQDRGTGIGYTF
TRBJ2-3 . TRBV4-1 TRBD1 TGCGCCAGCAGCCAAGAACAGGGGGCGGGGGATACGCAGTATTTT CASSQEQGAGDTQYF
TRBJ1-4 . TRBV5-1 . TGCGCCAGCAGCCCCAGGGCGCACGGGAAGAATGAAAAACTGTTTTTT CASSPRAHGKNEKLFF
TRBJ2-3 . TRBV7-6 TRBD1 TGTGCCAGCAGCAAGGACAGGGGACTGAGCACAGATACGCAGTATTTT CASSKDRGLSTDTQYF
TRBJ1-1 . TRBV13 . TGTGCCAGCAGCTCACCTCAAGGACGCACTGAAGCTTTCTTT CASSSPQGRTEAFF
TRBJ1-1 . TRBV7-2 . TGTGCCAGCAGCAAGAGGGGGGAACAACCCAATAGAGAAGCTTTCTTT CASSKRGEQPNREAFF
TRBJ2-1 . TRBV19 . TGTGCCAGTAGTATTGGGAGCTGGGGGACAAGCGGTGTCTTC CASSIGSWGTSGVF
TRBJ2-6 . TRBV29-1 TRBD1 TGCAGCGTTGGACTAGGACAGGGTCTCACTGGGGCCAACGTCCTGACTTTC CSVGLGQGLTGANVLTF
TRBJ1-1 . TRBV19 . TGTGCCAGTAGTATAAGGACAGTATTTGACACTGAAGCTTTCTTT CASSIRTVFDTEAFF
TRBJ2-3 . TRBV15 TRBD2 TGTGCCACCAGCCTAGCGGACACAGATACGCAGTATTTT CATSLADTDTQYF
TRBJ2-1 . TRBV27 TRBD1 TGTGCCAGCGGAAGACAGGGGGAGAGCTCCTACAATGAGCAGTTCTTC CASGRQGESSYNEQFF
TRBJ2-2 . TRBV28 . TGTGCCAGCAGTCTGCTGGCACCCGGGGAGCTGTTTTTT CASSLLAPGELFF
TRBJ1-1 . TRBV27 . TGTGCCAGCAGTTTAGGGACTCTCATGAACACTGAAGCTTTCTTT CASSLGTLMNTEAFF
TRBJ2-2 . TRBV5-1 . TGCGCCAGCAGCTTGGATAGGAGTGCGAACACCGGGGAGCTGTTTTTT CASSLDRSANTGELFF
TRBJ1-2 . TRBV11-3 . TGTGCCAGCAGCTTAGGGTTAGGGTGTGGCTATGGCTACACCTTC CASSLGLGCGYGYTF
TRBJ2-7 . TRBV19 TRBD1 TGTGCCAGTAGTATCCCCGGGACAGTCTACGAGCAGTACTTC CASSIPGTVYEQYF
TRBJ1-2 . TRBV28 . TGTGCCAGCAGTGTAAATATGGGGGAGGGCTATGGCTACACCTTC CASSVNMGEGYGYTF
TRBJ2-5 . TRBV7-9 . TGTGCCAGCAGCTTAGTAATAGACCAGTACTTC CASSLVIDQYF
TRBJ2-7 once TRBV7-2 . TGTGCCAGCGCGGAGGGACCCATCCCCTCCTACGAGCAGTACTTC CASAEGPIPSYEQYF
TRBJ2-7 . TRBV4-1 . TGCGCCAGCAGCCAACCCGGGACAACCGAGCAGTACTTC CASSQPGTTEQYF
TRBJ2-3 . TRBV5-1 TRBD2 TGCGCCAGCAGCTTCGGACTAGCCTCGGGCACAGATACGCAGTATTTT CASSFGLASGTDTQYF
TRBJ2-2 . TRBV2 TRBD2 TGTGCCAGCAGGTGGACTAGCCGGACCGGGGAGCTGTTTTTT CASRWTSRTGELFF
TRBJ1-1 . TRBV11-2 . TGTGCCAGCAGCTCCCACAGGAACACTGAAGCTTTCTTT CASSSHRNTEAFF
TRBJ1-2 . TRBV6-5 . TGTGCCAGCAGTCCGACAGTTATGAACTATGGCTACACCTTC CASSPTVMNYGYTF
TRBJ2-3 . TRBV9 TRBD1 TGTGCCAGCAGCGCCCGAGGGGGACAGGGTCGCGGAGATACGCAGTATTTT CASSARGGQGRGDTQYF
TRBJ2-1 . TRBV10-3 . TGTGCCTCAAAGACAGATTACAATGAGCAGTTCTTC CASKTDYNEQFF
TRBJ2-1 . TRBV7-3 TRBD2 TGTGCCAGCAGCCAACTAGCGGGAGGATTTCTTGAGCAGTTCTTC CASSQLAGGFLEQFF